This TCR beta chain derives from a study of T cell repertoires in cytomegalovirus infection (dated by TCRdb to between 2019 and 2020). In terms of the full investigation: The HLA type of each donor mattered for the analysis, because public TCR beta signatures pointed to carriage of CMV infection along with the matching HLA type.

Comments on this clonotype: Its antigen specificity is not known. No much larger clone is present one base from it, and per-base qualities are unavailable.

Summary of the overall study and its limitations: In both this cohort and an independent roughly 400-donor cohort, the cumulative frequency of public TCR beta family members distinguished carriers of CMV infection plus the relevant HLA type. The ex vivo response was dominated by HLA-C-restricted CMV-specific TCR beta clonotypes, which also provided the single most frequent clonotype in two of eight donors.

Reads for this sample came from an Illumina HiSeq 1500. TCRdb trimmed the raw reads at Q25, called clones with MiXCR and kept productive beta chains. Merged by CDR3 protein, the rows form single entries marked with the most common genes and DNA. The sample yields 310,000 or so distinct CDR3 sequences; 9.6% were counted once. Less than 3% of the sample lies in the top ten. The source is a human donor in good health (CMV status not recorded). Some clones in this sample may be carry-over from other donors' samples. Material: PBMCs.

The nucleotides read TGTGCCAGCAGCCAGGGGGACGAATCCTACGAGCAGTACTTC. This translates into CASSQGDESYEQYF. The chain is made from TRBV14 and TRBJ2-7; the D region is possibly TRBD1 or TRBD2, each matching across 5 bases. The CDR3 spans 14 residues, from the cysteine through the phenylalanine. Just the 42-base CDR3 DNA is kept, in frame starting at base 1. Trimming removed 3 bases from V and 1 base from J, leaving 10 bases between the germline ends. CDR1 and CDR2 (SGHDN, FVKESK) derive from the germline V gene.